This entry lists 18 T cell receptor beta chains sequenced from one sample in a study of T cell responses to AZD1222 COVID-19 vaccine (dated by TCRdb to about 2021). The library came from the immunoSEQ multiplex PCR assay. Entries here come from immuneACCESS through TCRdb and include only in-frame sequences with V and J called. Some clones fail to appear in such tables; in the studies checked, an unresolved V gene covers under half of the shortfall, and the cause of the remainder is unknown. The sample table holds under 150,000 clones, of which 80% to 90% were seen once. The top ten clonotypes cover roughly 2.3% of the sample. The sample's time point label, in plain terms: baseline before first vaccination. This specimen consisted of peripheral blood, obtained on day 0 of AZD1222 vaccination. These receptors all come from an adult in good health.

The chain employs TRBV2 and TRBJ2-3, with 10 positions matching TRBD2. This CDR3 has 14 amino acids. The J segment lost 8 bases and the V segment lost 3 bases, leaving 5 bases of the junction unmatched. Germline lookup yields CDR1 SNHLY and CDR2 FYNNEI. The CDR3 here is CASSESGRGGTQYF. The CDR3 DNA reads TGTGCCAGCAGTGAGAGCGGGAGGGGGGGTACGCAGTATTTT. Full variable domain (missing parts from reference TRBV2 and TRBJ2-3): EPEVTQTPSHQVTQMGQEVILRCVPISNHLYFYWYRQILGQKVEFLVSFYNNEISEKSEIFDDQFSVERPDGSNFTLKIRSTKLEDSAMYFCASSESGRGGTQYFGPGTRLTVL.

This clone has only one observation. The chain combines TRBV3-1 (or the pseudogene TRBV3-2) with TRBJ2-1; no firm D call. This CDR3 contains 13 residues. Germline V CDR1 and CDR2: LGHDT, YNNKEL (reference sequence). V lost 0 bases and J 6 bases, leaving 6 bases between the germline ends. The CDR3 sequence is CASSQDESNEQFF. Here the CDR3 DNA reads TGTGCCAGCAGCCAAGATGAAAGCAATGAGCAGTTCTTC.

This chain uses TRBV11-2 with TRBJ1-3; D may be TRBD1 (5 bases). Germline CDR1 and CDR2: SGHAT and FQNNGV. Trimming shortened V by 3 bases and J by 0 bases, and 9 bases separated the two germline ends. This CDR3 has 15 amino acids. The CDR3 nucleotides read TGTGCCAGCAGCTTTGAGAGGGGCTCTGGAAACACCATATATTTT. This gives the protein CASSFERGSGNTIYF.

The chain joins TRBV18 to TRBJ2-7; D is possibly TRBD1 (5 bases). V shed 5 bases and J shed 3 bases, with 8 bases lying between them. The CDR3 totals 12 residues. Germline V gene lookup returns CDR1 KGHSH and CDR2 LQKENI. The CDR3 nucleotides are TGTGCCAGCTCAGCAGGGTTCTACGAGCAGTACTTC. Translation: CASSAGFYEQYF.

This chain joins TRBV19 and TRBJ2-7, with 10 bases matching TRBD1. Germline V lookup: CDR1 LNHDA, CDR2 SQIVND (reference sequence). V shed 1 base, J shed 4 bases, and the junction held 7 bases outside the gene matches. This CDR3 region has 16 residues. The CDR3 DNA follows: TGTGCCAGTAGTATAGTGAGAGGGACAGGGGAATACGAGCAGTACTTC. The encoded protein is CASSIVRGTGEYEQYF.

CDR3 protein: CAISESDRGNEKLFF. CDR3 DNA sequence: TGTGCCATCAGTGAGTCGGACAGGGGTAATGAAAAACTGTTTTTT. This rearrangement joins TRBV10-3 to TRBJ1-4; 9 bases agree with TRBD1. After removal of 0 bases from V and 4 bases from J, the junction contained 0 bases not matched to a gene. The CDR3 runs 15 residues. Germline V gene sequence: CDR1 ENHRY, CDR2 SYGVKD.

The genes are TRBV3-1 (or the pseudogene TRBV3-2) and TRBJ1-2, with 9 bases that match TRBD1. CDR1 and CDR2 (germline): LGHDT, YNNKEL (reference sequence). The CDR3 consists of 14 residues. V lost 1 base to trimming and J lost 7 bases; unmatched junction nucleotides: 4. The CDR3 DNA reads TGTGCCAGCAGCCAAGTTTCGACAGGGGGTGGCTACACCTTC. The encoded protein is CASSQVSTGGGYTF.

The chain employs TRBV6-2 or TRBV6-3 and TRBJ1-1; D might be TRBD1 (6 bases). Germline V gives CDR1 MNHEY, CDR2 SVGEGT. The CDR3 runs to 17 residues. Between the trimmed V and J ends, which lost 6 bases and 8 bases, there was a span of 28 bases. This CDR3 is CASSNPLGGARGGEAFF. The CDR3 coding sequence is TGTGCCAGCAGCAACCCCCTCGGGGGGGCGCGGGGGGGAGAAGCTTTCTTT.

The rearrangement links TRBV3-1 (or the pseudogene TRBV3-2) to TRBJ1-1, with D possibly being TRBD1 (6 bases). Germline assignment: CDR1 LGHDT and CDR2 YNNKEL (reference sequence). CDR3 length: 13 residues. Trimming took off 3 bases at V and 8 bases at J, with 13 bases between the two ends. The CDR3 bases are TGTGCCAGCAGCCATGCGGCAGGGGTAGAAGCTTTCTTT. This encodes CASSHAAGVEAFF.

This chain links TRBV5-1 with TRBJ2-1; no clear D. Trimming pared 4 bases from V and 0 bases from J, leaving 11 bases between. This CDR3 has 15 residues. Per the germline V gene, CDR1 is SGHRS and CDR2 is YFSETQ. Written as DNA, the CDR3 is TGCGCCAGCAGCCAAGCGCAGAGCTCCTACAATGAGCAGTTCTTC. Protein product: CASSQAQSSYNEQFF. The complete variable domain, with remaining parts taken from reference TRBV5-1 and TRBJ2-1, reads KAGVTQTPRYLIKTRGQQVTLSCSPISGHRSVSWYQQTPGQGLQFLFEYFSETQRNKGNFPGRFSGRQFSNSRSEMNVSTLELGDSALYLCASSQAQSSYNEQFFGPGTRLTVL.

The chain has TRBV15 and TRBJ2-3; TRBD2 is a possible D gene (5 bases). CDR1 LNHNV and CDR2 YYDKDF come from the germline V gene (reference sequence). The CDR3 is 17 residues long. The V end lost 0 bases, the J end lost 4 bases, and 17 bases lay between the germline ends. This chain's CDR3 is CATSRDLIASGSDTQYF. The CDR3 DNA is TGTGCCACCAGCAGAGATCTGATAGCGTCTGGCTCAGATACGCAGTATTTT.

V and J are TRBV29-1 and TRBJ2-1; D tentatively fits TRBD1 or TRBD2 (5 bases each). The CDR3 runs 16 residues. In germline, CDR1 is SQVTM, CDR2 ANQGSEA. Trimming took off 4 bases at V and 6 bases at J, with 22 bases between the two ends. The DNA of the CDR3 is TGCAGCGTTGGAGGGGCGAGCGCTCTTAAAATCAATGAGCAGTTCTTC. Translating it yields CSVGGASALKINEQFF.

J is TRBJ2-5 and V is TRBV6-5; TRBD2 matches 10 bases. The germline CDR1 and CDR2 sequences are MNHEY and SVGAGI. Trimming removed 6 bases from V and 2 bases from J; junction bases left unmatched: 3. CDR3 length equals 14 residues. The DNA of the CDR3 is TGTGCCAGCAGAGCGGGAGGGTGGCAAGAGACCCAGTACTTC. It translates to CASRAGGWQETQYF.

This clone came up once. CDR3 loop: CASSTGQGRETQYF. CDR3 sequence (DNA): TGTGCCAGCAGCACCGGACAGGGGCGAGAGACCCAGTACTTC. The rearrangement joins TRBV7-2 to TRBJ2-5; 9 bases align to TRBD1. From germline, CDR1 is SGHTA and CDR2 FQGNSA. Unmatched junction bases numbered 5, after V lost 5 bases and J lost 4 bases. The CDR3 has 14 residues. The full variable domain, in which reference TRBV7-2 and TRBJ2-5 provide the parts outside the CDR3, is GAGVSQSPSNKVTEKGKDVELRCDPISGHTALYWYRQSLGQGLEFLIYFQGNSAPDKSGLPSDRFSAERTGGSVSTLTIQRTQQEDSAVYLCASSTGQGRETQYFGPGTRLLVL.

The chain has TRBV5-1 and TRBJ1-1; D may be TRBD1 (6 bases). V was trimmed by 0 bases and J by 0 bases, leaving 6 bases between them. Germline assignment: CDR1 SGHRS and CDR2 YFSETQ. The CDR3 is 14 amino acids. CDR3 DNA sequence: TGCGCCAGCAGCTTGGGACAGGTGAACACTGAAGCTTTCTTT. It specifies CASSLGQVNTEAFF.

The rearrangement links TRBV28 to TRBJ1-1; no firm D call. The CDR3 totals 15 residues. Trimming left V 5 bases short and J 0 bases short, with 13 bases between. Germline CDR1 MDHEN, CDR2 SYDVKM. The CDR3 protein is CASSPPVGLNTEAFF. CDR3 coding DNA: TGTGCCAGCAGTCCCCCGGTGGGGTTGAACACTGAAGCTTTCTTT. Together with reference TRBV28 and TRBJ1-1, the CDR3 gives the full variable domain: DVKVTQSSRYLVKRTGEKVFLECVQDMDHENMFWYRQDPGLGLRLIYFSYDVKMKEKGDIPEGYSVSREKKERFSLILESASTNQTSMYLCASSPPVGLNTEAFFGQGTRLTVV.

The chain employs TRBV10-3 and TRBJ1-5; D uncertain. The CDR3 extends over 14 amino acids. Germline V gene lookup returns CDR1 ENHRY and CDR2 SYGVKD. V lost 0 bases and J 4 bases, leaving 7 bases between the germline ends. The CDR3 sequence is CAISESRANQPQHF. Here the CDR3 DNA reads TGTGCCATCAGTGAGTCGCGGGCGAATCAGCCCCAGCATTTT.

The chain employs TRBV7-8 and TRBJ1-2, with TRBD1 matching over 12 bases. The CDR3 is made up of 14 amino acids. Germline assignment: CDR1 SGHVS and CDR2 FQNEAQ. The V segment lost 3 bases and the J segment 8 bases; nucleotides outside the gene matches: 4. The CDR3 protein is CASSFGTGGGGYTF. The CDR3 DNA is TGTGCCAGCAGCTTCGGGACAGGGGGCGGGGGCTACACCTTC. Looking up the rest from reference TRBV7-8 and TRBJ1-2 gives the full variable domain: GAGVSQSPRYKVAKRGQDVALRCDPISGHVSLFWYQQALGQGPEFLTYFQNEAQLDKSGLPSDRFFAERPEGSVSTLKIQRTQQEDSAVYLCASSFGTGGGGYTFGSGTRLTVV.